This TCR beta chain was captured in a study of tissue T cells after allogeneic stem cell transplantation. Study information: Pathologist review favored tissue samples showing histologically apparent lymphocytes. General study results and limits: Few T cell clones were shared across patients, but motif clusters showed tissue-specific shared signatures.

This clone turned up a few times. The antigen is not known. The CDR3 totals 12 residues. Germline CDR1 and CDR2: LGHNA and YNFKEQ. V was cut by 0 bases and J by 8 bases, with 5 bases left in between. TCRdb's table, derived via immunoSEQ multiplex PCR, lists solely in-frame clones and lacks some. Found here are about 9,700 clones, approximately 59% of them singletons; the top ten hold roughly a tenth. The V and J genes are TRBV4-2 and TRBJ1-5, with D unresolved. Source: tissue from the ileum, taken at autopsy. The sequence was collected from a woman aged 18-55 years with breast cancer. This CDR3 is CASSQDREPQHF. The CDR3 DNA follows: TGTGCCAGCAGCCAAGATCGGGAGCCCCAGCATTTT.